Following are 21 T cell receptor beta chains from one sample sequenced in a study of blood T cell repertoires in COVID-19. Sequencing used immunoSEQ multiplex PCR; TCRdb keeps in-frame clones, though not all of them. The sample includes 200,000 to 250,000 clones, approximately 80% of them seen just once. The sequencing sample was made of peripheral blood. The receptors stem from a man aged 80 or over with acute or convalescent COVID-19.

The chain links TRBV7-2 to TRBJ2-5, with 9 bases aligning to TRBD1. CDR1 and CDR2 from the germline V gene are SGHTA and FQGNSA. V dropped 0 bases and J dropped 1; count of bases not matched to a gene: 9. This CDR3 has 18 residues. Here the CDR3 reads CASSLAPPGTGSQETQYF. CDR3 sequence (DNA): TGTGCCAGCAGCTTAGCCCCTCCAGGGACAGGGTCCCAAGAGACCCAGTACTTC.

This clone was detected only once. The chain has TRBV6-5 and TRBJ2-7, with a possible D match to TRBD2 (5 bases). The CDR3 length is 15 residues. Germline values: CDR1 MNHEY, CDR2 SVGAGI. V lost 2 bases and J 4 bases, leaving 15 bases between the germline ends. Here the CDR3 DNA reads TGTGCCAGCAGTTACGCCGGAGCTAGCCGGTACGAGCAGTACTTC. Translation gives CASSYAGASRYEQYF.

This chain joins TRBV28 and TRBJ1-2; 8 positions match TRBD1. Germline values: CDR1 MDHEN, CDR2 SYDVKM. After removal of 6 bases from V and 0 bases from J, the junction contained 9 bases not matched to a gene. The CDR3 totals 16 residues. This CDR3 is CASRVPGQVTNYGYTF. The CDR3 DNA sequence: TGTGCCAGCAGAGTACCGGGACAGGTGACTAACTATGGCTACACCTTC.

V usage is TRBV28 and J usage is TRBJ2-7; TRBD1 is a possible D gene (5 bases). The CDR3 consists of 14 residues. V was clipped by 6 bases and J by 6 bases, with 18 bases between them. Germline lookup yields CDR1 MDHEN and CDR2 SYDVKM. The CDR3 DNA reads as TGTGCCAGCAGACCCGATGGGGCAGGGCGCGAGCAGTACTTC. This sequence encodes CASRPDGAGREQYF.

This sequence joins TRBV29-1 and TRBJ2-3, with TRBD2 as a possible D gene (5 bases). Germline V lookup: CDR1 SQVTM, CDR2 ANQGSEA. V lost 7 bases to trimming and J lost 4 bases, with 12 bases between them. The CDR3 totals 12 residues. The CDR3 DNA reads as TGCAGCGCAGGAGGTGGGGCAGATACGCAGTATTTT. Encoded protein: CSAGGGADTQYF.

The rearrangement joins TRBV5-1 to TRBJ2-2, with 7 bases matching TRBD1. V shed 0 bases and J 7 bases; nucleotides not matched to a gene: 9. Germline V CDR1 and CDR2: SGHRS, YFSETQ. The length of the CDR3 is 16 residues. The CDR3 spells CASSLAGTEFDGELFF. Written as DNA, the CDR3 is TGCGCCAGCAGCTTGGCCGGGACAGAATTTGACGGGGAGCTGTTTTTT.

CDR3 DNA: TGTGCCATCAGTGAGCCGAGCGGGGGGGCTCGTAATGAGCAGTTCTTC. It encodes CAISEPSGGARNEQFF. This chain connects TRBV10-3 to TRBJ2-1, with 10 bases that match TRBD2. Losses at the gene ends were 2 bases for V and 7 bases for J; bases not matched to a gene: 8. CDR3 length equals 16 residues. Germline V gives CDR1 ENHRY, CDR2 SYGVKD.

The rearrangement links TRBV11-3 to TRBJ2-7; 9 bases fit TRBD1. The V and J ends lost 5 bases and 2 bases, in that order; junction bases with no gene match: 7. The CDR3 is 15 amino acids. Germline-derived CDR1 and CDR2 are SGHNT and YENEEA. This CDR3 reads CASSTGTGTTYEQYF. CDR3 bases: TGTGCCAGCAGCACCGGGACAGGGACGACCTACGAGCAGTACTTC.

The chain is built from TRBV10-2 and TRBJ2-1, with TRBD1 matching 7 bases. With V trimmed by 7 bases and J by 8 bases, 26 bases remained unmatched. Germline V gene sequence: CDR1 WSHSY, CDR2 SAAADI. This CDR3 comprises 19 residues. The CDR3 nucleotides are TGCGCCAGCATGGGTACAGGGGAAAGGCAGGTGTTTAACCACGATGAGCAGTTCTTC. It specifies CASMGTGERQVFNHDEQFF.

This clone was observed once. The V gene is TRBV27, the J gene TRBJ1-1; D might be TRBD1 (6 bases). This CDR3 has 15 amino acids. Germline V CDR1 and CDR2: MNHEY, SMNVEV (reference sequence). V lost 1 base to trimming and J lost 4 bases, with 13 bases between them. CDR3 in amino acids: CASSLLQGLSTEAFF. The DNA for the CDR3 is TGTGCCAGCAGTTTATTACAGGGTTTGAGCACTGAAGCTTTCTTT.

V gene TRBV25-1 combines with J gene TRBJ2-2; weak D call: TRBD1 (6 bases). Germline assignment: CDR1 MGHDK and CDR2 SYGVNS. V dropped 3 bases and J dropped 6 bases, with 20 bases sitting between them. The CDR3 extends over 17 amino acids. The CDR3 loop reads CASSDPLGQGGSGELFF. The DNA for the CDR3 is TGTGCCAGCAGTGATCCCCTGGGACAAGGAGGTTCCGGGGAGCTGTTTTTT.

This clone has just a few counts. The chain carries TRBV5-6 and TRBJ1-2; maybe TRBD1 (5 bases). Trimming left V 7 bases short and J 2 bases short, with 6 bases between. The germline V gene encodes CDR1 SGHDT and CDR2 YYEEEE. The CDR3 runs 11 residues. CDR3 protein: CASGGNYGYTF. The CDR3, as DNA: TGTGCCAGCGGGGGGAACTATGGCTACACCTTC.

This rearrangement joins TRBV5-6 to TRBJ1-6, with 7 nucleotides matching TRBD1. Germline V CDR1 and CDR2: SGHDT, YYEEEE. The length of the CDR3 is 14 residues. V lost 3 bases to trimming and J lost 12 bases; unmatched junction nucleotides: 9. The CDR3, as DNA: TGTGCCAGCAGCTCACTAAGGGGGCTGGGACCCCTCCACTTT. As protein: CASSSLRGLGPLHF.

The rearrangement links TRBV21-1 to TRBJ2-3; TRBD2 was called by the table and not checked on the DNA. TRBV21-1 is termed a pseudogene. The CDR3 consists of 21 residues. CDR3 sequence: CASSPLKDSTSGRRSTDTQYF. The CDR3, as DNA: TGTGCCAGCAGCCCCTTAAAAGACAGTACTAGCGGGAGGAGGAGCACAGATACGCAGTATTTT.

A single count supports this clone. The gene calls are TRBV7-2 and TRBJ1-6; D unclear. Looked up from germline, CDR1 is SGHTA and CDR2 is FQGNSA. The CDR3 consists of 17 residues. Trimming left V 3 bases short and J 6 bases short, with 18 bases between. CDR3 DNA sequence: TGTGCCAGCAGCTTGGTCGGGTACGGTCCGATTAATTCACCCCTCCACTTT. It translates to CASSLVGYGPINSPLHF. The full variable domain, completed using reference TRBV7-2 and TRBJ1-6, is GAGVSQSPSNKVTEKGKDVELRCDPISGHTALYWYRQSLGQGLEFLIYFQGNSAPDKSGLPSDRFSAERTGGSVSTLTIQRTQQEDSAVYLCASSLVGYGPINSPLHFGNGTRLTVT.

This clone was observed a handful of times. The rearrangement links TRBV11-2 to TRBJ1-1; possibly TRBD1 for D (6 bases). V lost 4 bases and J lost 0, with 18 bases in between. CDR1 is SGHAT, CDR2 FQNNGV, per germline. This CDR3 comprises 17 residues. The CDR3 loop reads CASSSRDTQHLNTEAFF. CDR3 nucleotides: TGTGCCAGCAGCTCCCGGGACACCCAGCACCTGAACACTGAAGCTTTCTTT. The full variable domain, its missing parts supplied by reference TRBV11-2 and TRBJ1-1, is EAGVAQSPRYKIIEKRQSVAFWCNPISGHATLYWYQQILGQGPKLLIQFQNNGVVDDSQLPKDRFSAERLKGVDSTLKIQPAKLEDSAVYLCASSSRDTQHLNTEAFFGQGTRLTVV.

The chain couples TRBV24-1 to TRBJ2-7; 9 bases map to TRBD1. The J segment lost 0 bases and the V segment lost 3 bases, leaving 5 bases of the junction unmatched. Germline V gene data show CDR1 as KGHDR and CDR2 as SFDVKD. This CDR3 has 16 residues. The chain's CDR3 is CATSDRTGEGSYEQYF. As DNA, the CDR3 is TGTGCCACCAGTGATCGGACAGGGGAGGGCTCCTACGAGCAGTACTTC.

This chain links TRBV5-1 with TRBJ1-1; 8 bases agree with TRBD1. The ends lost 4 bases at V and 10 bases at J; junction bases unmatched: 12. The CDR3 spans 14 residues. Germline CDR1 and CDR2: SGHRS and YFSETQ. The CDR3 here is CASSPGQGGIVAFF. CDR3 sequence (DNA): TGCGCCAGCAGCCCCGGACAGGGAGGAATTGTAGCTTTCTTT.

The V gene is TRBV24-1, the J gene TRBJ1-5; a weak D match, TRBD1 (6 bases). Trimming took off 2 bases at V and 7 bases at J, with 14 bases between the two ends. The CDR3 contains 15 residues. Germline V gene sequence: CDR1 KGHDR, CDR2 SFDVKD. CDR3 bases: TGTGCCACCAGTGATTCTGGACAGCGGTGGCAGCCCCAGCATTTT. Protein sequence: CATSDSGQRWQPQHF.

This clone appeared once. The rearrangement links TRBV24-1 to TRBJ2-7, with D possibly TRBD1 on 5 matching bases. The V end lost 3 bases, the J end lost 0 bases, and 14 bases lay between the germline ends. The CDR3 is 16 residues long. The germline V gene encodes CDR1 KGHDR and CDR2 SFDVKD. DNA for the CDR3: TGTGCCACCAGTGATCTAAGACAGAACGGCTCCTACGAGCAGTACTTC. Residues: CATSDLRQNGSYEQYF.

In this sample, this clone turned up a few times. The chain uses TRBV6-5 and TRBJ2-2, with D perhaps TRBD2 (5 bases). The CDR3 sequence is 11 residues long. CDR1 and CDR2 from the germline V gene are MNHEY and SVGAGI. Trimming pared 7 bases from V and 6 bases from J, leaving 6 bases between. CDR3 coding DNA: TGTGCCAGCATCGGGGCCGGGGAGCTGTTTTTT. It is translated as CASIGAGELFF.